Listed below are T cell receptor beta chains from one sample, sequenced in a study of blood T cell repertoires in COVID-19. Some clones are missing from TCRdb's copy, which holds only in-frame ones; the method was immunoSEQ multiplex PCR. The sample holds roughly 46,000 clones, approximately 83% seen once. The sequenced material came from peripheral blood. Every receptor here comes from a human donor in a cohort sampled during active COVID-19. The donor label of this sample is uncertain. CDR3s include the opening cysteine and the closing phenylalanine or tryptophan. D genes are given only for firm matches. A row's size may be missing; if present it is once, few, many or a size class.

d_gene,abundance,j_gene,v_gene,CDR3aa,CDR3nt
NA,NA,TRBJ2-7,TRBV27,CASNRNREKADEQYF,TGTGCCAGCAACCGTAACAGGGAGAAAGCTGACGAGCAGTACTTC
NA,once,TRBJ1-2,TRBV6-5,CASSPRAGGFSYTF,TGTGCCAGCAGTCCCCGGGCAGGAGGATTTAGCTACACCTTC
TRBD2,NA,TRBJ2-2,TRBV18,CASSPPLAGNTGELFF,TGTGCCAGCTCACCACCGCTAGCGGGGAACACCGGGGAGCTGTTTTTT
TRBD1,NA,TRBJ2-7,TRBV4-1,CASSQLSQGANSYEQYF,TGCGCCAGCAGCCAACTATCACAGGGGGCAAATTCCTACGAGCAGTACTTC
TRBD2,NA,TRBJ2-7,TRBV6-2/TRBV6-3,CASSWGRGGIHEQYF,TGTGCCAGCAGTTGGGGGCGGGGGGGCATCCACGAGCAGTACTTC
NA,NA,TRBJ1-1,TRBV7-9,CASSPDGGYRNTEAFF,TGTGCCAGCAGCCCCGATGGGGGGTACAGGAACACTGAAGCTTTCTTT
NA,NA,TRBJ2-1,TRBV2,CASSIDSGGQVF,TGTGCCAGCAGTATCGATAGCGGGGGACAGGTCTTC
TRBD1,NA,TRBJ1-1,TRBV18,CASSPVGQAMNTEAFF,TGTGCCAGCTCACCCGTCGGACAGGCGATGAACACTGAAGCTTTCTTT
NA,NA,TRBJ2-1,TRBV18,CASTHRDTYNEQFF,TGTGCCAGCACCCACCGGGACACGTACAATGAGCAGTTCTTC
NA,NA,TRBJ1-1,TRBV5-6,CASSTGTEAFF,TGTGCCAGCAGCACCGGGACAGAAGCTTTCTTT
TRBD1,few,TRBJ1-1,TRBV9,CASSARGRGENTEAFF,TGTGCCAGCAGCGCCCGGGGCAGGGGGGAGAACACTGAAGCTTTCTTT
NA,NA,TRBJ1-1,TRBV29-1,CSVVSGFRTEAFF,TGCAGCGTTGTTTCCGGGTTCCGCACTGAAGCTTTCTTT
TRBD1,NA,TRBJ1-1,TRBV19,CASSTRTGIEAFF,TGTGCCAGTAGTACTCGGACAGGCATTGAAGCTTTCTTT
NA,once,TRBJ2-2,TRBV6-2/TRBV6-3,CASSDLAWAANTGELFF,TGTGCCAGCAGTGATCTAGCTTGGGCAGCGAACACCGGGGAGCTGTTTTTT
TRBD2,NA,TRBJ2-3,TRBV5-1,CASSLAGAGDTQYF,TGCGCCAGCAGCTTAGCGGGGGCGGGGGATACGCAGTATTTT
TRBD2,NA,TRBJ2-3,TRBV5-1,CASSLASGASTDTQYF,TGCGCCAGCAGCTTGGCTAGCGGGGCTAGCACAGATACGCAGTATTTT
NA,NA,TRBJ2-3,TRBV6-1,CASSEFRQTTDTQYF,TGTGCCAGCAGTGAATTTAGACAGACCACAGATACGCAGTATTTT